One sample yielded the 4 T cell receptor beta chains listed below, sequenced in a study of cytomegalovirus exposure and HLA in healthy donors. Amplification used 60 Vbeta primers and 13 Jbeta primers. The data were produced by immunoSEQ multiplex PCR, yet TCRdb's version contains in-frame clones alone and is incomplete. In the table there are approximately 100,000 clones, about 64% of which are singletons. Sequencing input: PBMCs. These receptors were collected from a female donor in good health and CMV-seronegative.

This chain uses TRBV11-2 with TRBJ2-7, with TRBD1 identical over 11 bases. Germline V gene data show CDR1 as SGHAT and CDR2 as FQNNGV. Trimming removed 5 bases from V and 6 bases from J; junction bases left unmatched: 6. The CDR3 has 14 amino acids. The CDR3 loop reads CASSNPGTGGEQYF. As DNA, the CDR3 is TGTGCCAGCAGCAACCCCGGGACAGGGGGCGAGCAGTACTTC.

In this sample, this clone turned up once. The genes are TRBV5-1 and TRBJ2-5; D might be TRBD1 (6 bases). V lost 2 bases to trimming and J lost 2 bases, with 7 bases between them. The length of the CDR3 is 13 residues. Germline V gene data show CDR1 as SGHRS and CDR2 as YFSETQ. CDR3 nucleotide sequence: TGCGCCAGCAGCTTACAGGGACAAGAGACCCAGTACTTC. Translated, it gives CASSLQGQETQYF.

The V gene is TRBV2, the J gene TRBJ2-1; 14 nucleotides match TRBD2. CDR1 SNHLY and CDR2 FYNNEI come from the germline V gene. The CDR3 has 19 residues. After removal of 7 bases from V and 3 bases from J, the junction contained 14 bases not matched to a gene. The DNA for the CDR3 is TGTGCCAGCAAAGGACAAGGGACTAGCGGGAGTAGTGGCTACAATGAGCAGTTCTTC. Residues: CASKGQGTSGSSGYNEQFF.

The chain couples TRBV10-2 to TRBJ2-7; 11 bases match TRBD1. The CDR3 contains 13 residues. J gave up 6 bases and V 8 bases, and 6 bases lay outside the gene matches. Germline loops: CDR1 WSHSY, CDR2 SAAADI. CDR3 protein: CASGRTGGSEQYF. Here the CDR3 DNA reads TGCGCCAGCGGGAGGACAGGGGGCAGCGAGCAGTACTTC.